The present entry profiles one TCR beta chain with its context. Germline-derived CDR1 and CDR2 are KGHSH and LQKENI. Trimming shortened V by 0 bases and J by 0 bases, and 4 bases separated the two germline ends. The CDR3 length is 14 residues. This specimen belongs to a study of PD-L1 blockade in urothelial cancer. Turning to the study itself: In terms of prior chemotherapy, patients had received 0 to 3 regimens. Blood analysis was done at 3 weeks (second dose) and 6 weeks after treatment began.

Spiking each PCR with synthetic TCR analog templates was performed. Produced via immunoSEQ multiplex PCR; TCRdb's table is partial and in-frame only. The table has 60,000 to 65,000 clones, 81% seen once. As to time point: pretreatment peripheral blood. Patient disease was locally advanced or metastatic urothelial carcinoma. The sequence derives from a man between 65 and 80 years old with urothelial cancer. The source was PBMCs, collected around atezolizumab (anti-PD-L1) treatment. The chain employs TRBV18 and TRBJ2-3; D call uncertain. The CDR3 spells CASSPPRSTDTQYF. The DNA of the CDR3 is TGTGCCAGCTCACCACCGCGGAGCACAGATACGCAGTATTTT.